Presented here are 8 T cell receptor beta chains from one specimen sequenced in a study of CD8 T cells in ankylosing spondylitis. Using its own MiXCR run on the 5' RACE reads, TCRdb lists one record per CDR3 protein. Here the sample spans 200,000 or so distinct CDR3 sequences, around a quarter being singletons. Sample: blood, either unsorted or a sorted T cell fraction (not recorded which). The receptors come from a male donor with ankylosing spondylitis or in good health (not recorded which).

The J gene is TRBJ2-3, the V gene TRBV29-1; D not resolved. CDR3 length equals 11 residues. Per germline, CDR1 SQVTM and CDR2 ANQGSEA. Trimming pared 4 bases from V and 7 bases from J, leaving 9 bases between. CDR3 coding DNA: TGCAGCGTTGTCCCGGAGTATACGCAGTATTTT. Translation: CSVVPEYTQYF.

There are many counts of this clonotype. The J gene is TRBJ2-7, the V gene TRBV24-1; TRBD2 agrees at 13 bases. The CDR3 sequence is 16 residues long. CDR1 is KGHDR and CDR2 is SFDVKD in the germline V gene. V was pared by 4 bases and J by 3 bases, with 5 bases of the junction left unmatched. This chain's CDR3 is CATSDRTSGSGYEQYF. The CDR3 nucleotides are TGTGCCACCAGTGACCGGACTAGCGGGAGTGGCTACGAGCAGTACTTC.

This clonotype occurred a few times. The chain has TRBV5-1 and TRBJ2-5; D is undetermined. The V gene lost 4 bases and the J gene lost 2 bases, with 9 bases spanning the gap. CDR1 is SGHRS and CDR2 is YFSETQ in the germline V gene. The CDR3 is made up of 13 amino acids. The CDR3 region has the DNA TGCGCCAGCAGCCCCAATGAACAAGAGACCCAGTACTTC. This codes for CASSPNEQETQYF. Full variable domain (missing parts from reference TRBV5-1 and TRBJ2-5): KAGVTQTPRYLIKTRGQQVTLSCSPISGHRSVSWYQQTPGQGLQFLFEYFSETQRNKGNFPGRFSGRQFSNSRSEMNVSTLELGDSALYLCASSPNEQETQYFGPGTRLLVL.

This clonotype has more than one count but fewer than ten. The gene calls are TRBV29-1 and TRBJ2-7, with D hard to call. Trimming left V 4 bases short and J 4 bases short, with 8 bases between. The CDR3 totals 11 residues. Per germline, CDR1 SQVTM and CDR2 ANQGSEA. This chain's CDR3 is CSVVRGYEQYF. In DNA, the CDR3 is TGCAGCGTTGTTCGCGGTTACGAGCAGTACTTC.

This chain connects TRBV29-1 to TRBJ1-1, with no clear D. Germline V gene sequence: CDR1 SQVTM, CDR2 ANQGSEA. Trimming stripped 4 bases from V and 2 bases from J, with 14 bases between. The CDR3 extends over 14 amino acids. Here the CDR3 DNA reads TGCAGCGTTGCGGCGAGGAGCCTCAACACTGAAGCTTTCTTT. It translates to CSVAARSLNTEAFF.

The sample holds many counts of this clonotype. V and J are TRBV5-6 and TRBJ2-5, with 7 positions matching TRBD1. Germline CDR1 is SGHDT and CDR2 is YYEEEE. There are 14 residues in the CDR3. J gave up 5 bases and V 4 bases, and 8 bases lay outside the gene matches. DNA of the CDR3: TGTGCCAGCAGCCGCAAGACAGGGCTGGAGACCCAGTACTTC. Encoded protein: CASSRKTGLETQYF.

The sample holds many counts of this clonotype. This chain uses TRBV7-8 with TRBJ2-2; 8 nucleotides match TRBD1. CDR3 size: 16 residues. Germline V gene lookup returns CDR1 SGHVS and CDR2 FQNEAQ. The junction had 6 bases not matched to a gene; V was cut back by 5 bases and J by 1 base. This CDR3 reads CASSRTGTGNTGELFF. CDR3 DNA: TGTGCCAGCAGCCGAACCGGGACAGGGAACACCGGGGAGCTGTTTTTT.

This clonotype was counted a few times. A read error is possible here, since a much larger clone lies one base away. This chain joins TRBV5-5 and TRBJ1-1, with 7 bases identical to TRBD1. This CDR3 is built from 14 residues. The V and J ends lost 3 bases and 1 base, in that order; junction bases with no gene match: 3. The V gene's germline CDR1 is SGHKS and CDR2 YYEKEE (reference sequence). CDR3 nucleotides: TGTGCCAGCAGCTGGACAGGATCGAACACTGAAGCTTTCTTT. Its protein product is CASSWTGSNTEAFF.